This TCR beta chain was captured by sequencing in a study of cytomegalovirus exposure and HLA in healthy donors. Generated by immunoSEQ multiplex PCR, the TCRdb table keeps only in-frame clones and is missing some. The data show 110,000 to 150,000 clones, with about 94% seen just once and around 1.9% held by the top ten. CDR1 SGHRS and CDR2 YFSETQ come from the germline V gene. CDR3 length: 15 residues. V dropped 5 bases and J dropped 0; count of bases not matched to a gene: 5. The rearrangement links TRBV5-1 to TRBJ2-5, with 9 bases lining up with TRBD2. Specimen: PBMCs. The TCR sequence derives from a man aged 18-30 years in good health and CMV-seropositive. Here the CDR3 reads CASRRASGNQETQYF. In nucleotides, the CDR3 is TGCGCCAGCAGGAGGGCTAGCGGGAACCAAGAGACCCAGTACTTC.